This is a list of T cell receptor beta chains from one sample in a study of CD8 T cells in seronegative destructive rheumatoid arthritis. Sequencing used immunoSEQ multiplex PCR; TCRdb keeps in-frame clones, though not all of them. Among about 13,000 clones listed, over 80% were seen once. The source material was CD8+ T cells from blood. Receptor source: a woman between 25 and 49 years old with seronegative destructive rheumatoid arthritis. Both conserved end residues are trimmed from each CDR3. The D gene is left open where the match is weak.

V gene,D gene,J gene,CDR3 protein
TRBV7-9,TRBD2,TRBJ2-7,ASSLPASGGDEQY
TRBV28,.,TRBJ1-2,ASSLAPGAGYGYT
TRBV11-2,.,TRBJ1-1,ASSLDEGVVNTEAF
TRBV7-3,.,TRBJ1-1,ASSRGDGTEAF
TRBV6-1,.,TRBJ1-5,ATGVQPQH
TRBV4-1,TRBD1,TRBJ1-4,ASSTSGTGLEKLF
TRBV4-1,TRBD1,TRBJ1-2,ASSQAGTGYGYT
TRBV7-6,TRBD1,TRBJ2-7,ASSLGGQPYEQY
TRBV6-1,.,TRBJ1-4,ASSELSGATNEKLF
TRBV7-6,.,TRBJ2-7,ASSLSGGVYEQY
TRBV29-1,.,TRBJ2-2,SARGDIDTGELF
TRBV27,TRBD2,TRBJ2-3,ASSFPGTSGSTDTQY
TRBV2,.,TRBJ2-3,ASLTQY
TRBV6-1,.,TRBJ2-7,ASRRANEQY
TRBV7-9,.,TRBJ1-6,ASSLNTLH
TRBV19,.,TRBJ2-1,ASSISEGVNQF
TRBV29-1,.,TRBJ2-3,SVELTGLFSNTQY
TRBV6-7,.,TRBJ2-7,ASTQGGDTDYEQY
TRBV7-6,TRBD2,TRBJ2-7,ASSFSGGVGEQY
TRBV2,.,TRBJ1-1,ASSGSPEVNTEAF
TRBV27,.,.,ASSFGRDYEQY
TRBV2,.,TRBJ2-4,ASEGVENIQY
TRBV7-6,.,TRBJ2-3,ASSLVANTDTQY
TRBV15,.,TRBJ1-6,ATSRDPVEGRINSPLH
TRBV7-9,.,TRBJ2-1,ASSHTAAGEQF
TRBV4-1,TRBD1,TRBJ2-7,ASSQTGVEQY
TRBV15,.,TRBJ1-2,ATSRGTLLSGYGYT
TRBV15,.,TRBJ2-2,ATSRDPGRADGELF
TRBV5-8,TRBD2,TRBJ2-5,ASSLGLAGGETQY
TRBV4-1,.,TRBJ2-3,ASSQQTEHHTQY
TRBV4-1,.,TRBJ2-5,ASSQGRGLEEAQY
TRBV4-1,.,TRBJ2-3,ASSLGPVSTDTQY
TRBV11-3,TRBD1,TRBJ2-3,ASSAPPTGGLSDTQY
TRBV14,TRBD2,TRBJ2-1,ASSQKAGHEQF
TRBV6-5,.,TRBJ2-7,ASSGLKTYEQY
TRBV5-8,.,TRBJ1-3,ASSLEQANTIY
TRBV27,.,TRBJ1-1,ASSLDWAGNTEAF
TRBV11-2,.,TRBJ2-1,ASSNDGVWNEQF
TRBV7-9,.,TRBJ2-2,ASSSGRGGVNGELF
TRBV7-9,TRBD1,TRBJ2-7,ATESGTGAYEQY